This T cell receptor (beta chain) emerged from a study of blood T cell repertoires in COVID-19. Study-wide context: Acute and convalescent COVID-19 samples came from the United States, Italy and Spain. T cells, B-cell-depleted T cells, or PBMCs provided the cDNA or gDNA that served as material.

The ends were cut back, 6 bases at V and 3 bases at J, with 14 bases in the middle. The CDR3 is made up of 15 amino acids. Germline lookup yields CDR1 KGHDR and CDR2 SFDVKD. Libraries were prepared by immunoSEQ multiplex PCR; TCRdb keeps only in-frame clonotypes and omits some of them. Here the sample spans about 60,000 clones, roughly 90% being singletons. The receptor comes from a woman in her sixties or seventies with active COVID-19. Sequenced material: peripheral blood. The chain carries TRBV24-1 and TRBJ2-1; TRBD1 is a possible D gene (6 bases). CDR3 DNA sequence: TGTGCCACCAGTAGGGGTGGGGGCCTCTACAATGAGCAGTTCTTC. This sequence encodes CATSRGGGLYNEQFF.